The rows below give T cell receptor beta chains drawn from one sample of a study of T cells after yellow fever vaccination. Using its own MiXCR run on the 5' RACE reads, TCRdb lists one record per CDR3 protein. The sample includes about 400,000 distinct CDR3 sequences, approximately 6% of them seen just once. The material sequenced was PBMCs, taken 5 days after the yellow fever booster vaccination. These receptors were collected from a man aged 25 to 40 who received the YFV17D yellow fever vaccine. CDR3s include the opening cysteine and the closing phenylalanine or tryptophan. Each record gives: V gene, clone size, J gene, D gene, CDR3 protein, CDR3 DNA. D genes are given only for firm matches. The size entry is marked missing in some rows and otherwise reads once, few, many or a size class.

>TRBV6-6|NA|TRBJ2-7|NA
CASSSLEAYEQYF
TGTGCCAGCAGTTCACTTGAGGCATACGAGCAGTACTTC
>TRBV6-1|few|TRBJ1-5|NA
CASSEAGREYSRYSNQPQHF
TGTGCCAGCAGTGAAGCGGGCAGGGAATATAGTCGTTATAGCAATCAGCCCCAGCATTTT
>TRBV20-1|NA|TRBJ2-1|NA
CCASGTGASSYNEQFF
TGCTGTGCTAGCGGGACAGGGGCTAGCTCCTACAATGAGCAGTTCTTC
>TRBV11-2|many|TRBJ2-5|TRBD2
CASSSAGVETQYF
TGTGCCAGCAGCTCGGCGGGAGTGGAGACCCAGTACTTC
>TRBV7-3|NA|TRBJ1-4|NA
CASSSPEGNEKLFF
TGTGCCAGCAGCTCCCCCGAGGGGAATGAAAAACTGTTTTTT
>TRBV20-1|NA|TRBJ2-3|TRBD2
CSALWLAGVKGTDTQYF
TGCAGTGCTCTTTGGCTAGCGGGAGTTAAGGGCACAGATACGCAGTATTTT
>TRBV12-3/TRBV12-4|many|TRBJ2-4|TRBD2
CASSFEVAGEAKNIQYF
TGTGCCAGCAGTTTCGAGGTAGCGGGGGAAGCCAAAAACATTCAGTACTTC
>TRBV5-1|many|TRBJ2-7|TRBD2
CASSLGAGGPYEQYF
TGCGCCAGCAGCTTGGGTGCGGGAGGGCCGTACGAGCAGTACTTC
>TRBV20-1|few|TRBJ1-4|NA
CSAIGGPNEKLFF
TGCAGTGCCATTGGGGGCCCCAATGAAAAACTGTTTTTT
>TRBV7-8|many|TRBJ2-3|NA
CASSLGVGVRPDTQYF
TGTGCCAGCAGCTTAGGCGTGGGCGTCAGACCAGATACGCAGTATTTT
>TRBV27|many|TRBJ2-1|NA
CASSKLGPYNEQFF
TGTGCCAGCAGTAAGTTAGGGCCCTACAATGAGCAGTTCTTC
>TRBV12-3/TRBV12-4|NA|TRBJ2-1|NA
CASSLEGGPAYNEQFF
TGTGCCAGCAGTTTAGAAGGGGGGCCCGCCTACAATGAGCAGTTCTTC
>TRBV5-6|few|TRBJ2-1|TRBD2
CASSFGLAGQFF
TGTGCCAGCAGCTTTGGACTAGCGGGACAGTTCTTC
>TRBV27|many|TRBJ2-3|NA
CASSPGFSTDTQYF
TGTGCCAGCAGTCCCGGGTTTAGCACAGATACGCAGTATTTT
>TRBV6-1|NA|TRBJ2-7|NA
CASREQGRYEQYF
TGTGCCAGCAGGGAACAGGGTCGCTACGAGCAGTACTTC
>TRBV7-2|few|TRBJ2-1|TRBD1
CASSLAQGQRNEQFF
TGTGCCAGCAGCTTAGCGCAGGGACAGCGGAATGAGCAGTTCTTC
>TRBV7-2|NA|TRBJ2-5|NA
CASSPDGHRGTQYF
TGTGCCAGCAGCCCCGACGGACACCGCGGGACCCAGTACTTC
>TRBV6-2/TRBV6-3|NA|TRBJ2-2|NA
CASSHRSTGELFF
TGTGCCAGCAGCCACAGGAGTACCGGGGAGCTGTTTTTT